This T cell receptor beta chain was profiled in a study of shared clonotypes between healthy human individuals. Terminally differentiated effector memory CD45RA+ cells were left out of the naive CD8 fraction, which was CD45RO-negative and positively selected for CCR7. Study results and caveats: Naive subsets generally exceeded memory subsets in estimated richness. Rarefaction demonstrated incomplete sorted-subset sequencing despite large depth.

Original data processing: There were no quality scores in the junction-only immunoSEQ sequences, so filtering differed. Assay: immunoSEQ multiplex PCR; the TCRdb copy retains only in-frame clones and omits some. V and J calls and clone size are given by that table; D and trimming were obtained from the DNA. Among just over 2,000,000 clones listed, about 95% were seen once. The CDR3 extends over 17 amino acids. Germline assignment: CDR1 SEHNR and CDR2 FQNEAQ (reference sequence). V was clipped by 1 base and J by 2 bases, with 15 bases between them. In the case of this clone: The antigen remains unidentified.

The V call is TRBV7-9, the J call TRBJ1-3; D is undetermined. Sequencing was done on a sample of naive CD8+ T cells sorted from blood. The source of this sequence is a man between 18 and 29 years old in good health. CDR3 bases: TGTGCCAGCAGCTTAGATGGACCGGGTTCGGCTGGAAACACCATATATTTT. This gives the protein CASSLDGPGSAGNTIYF.